The present entry profiles one TCR beta chain with its context. The sample is drawn from a study of response to subunit inactivated influenza vaccine. The J segment lost 1 base and the V segment lost 4 bases, leaving 1 base of the junction unmatched. This CDR3 spans 14 amino acids. Germline CDR1 and CDR2: DFQATT and SNEGSKA (reference sequence). TCRdb reprocessed the RT-PCR reads via MiXCR and lists one record per CDR3 protein. The sample has roughly 630,000 distinct CDR3 sequences; less than 15% are singletons. This receptor was obtained from a man over 45 who received an inactivated influenza vaccine. The J gene is TRBJ2-1, the V gene TRBV20-1, with 10 bases aligning to TRBD2. The sequencing here drew on PBMCs from blood, taken less than 15 days before vaccination. CDR3 region: CSAIAGGSYNEQFF. CDR3 DNA: TGCAGTGCTATAGCGGGAGGTTCCTACAATGAGCAGTTCTTC.